A selection of T cell receptor beta chains follows, all from one sample in a study of blood T cell repertoires in COVID-19. Here immunoSEQ multiplex PCR was the method, and the copy in TCRdb shows in-frame clones only, minus some. The table records 200,000 or so clones, around 83% of them present only once. Sequencing used peripheral blood. These receptors all come from a woman aged 40 to 50 with acute or convalescent COVID-19. CDR3s include the opening cysteine and the closing phenylalanine or tryptophan. The D gene is left open where the match is weak. Clone size appears in some rows only: once, few, many, or a class for an expanded clone.

d_gene: -; abundance: once; j_gene: TRBJ2-7; v_gene: TRBV28; CDR3aa: CASSRTVLSYEQYF; CDR3nt: TGTGCCAGCAGTCGGACAGTCCTCTCCTACGAGCAGTACTTC
d_gene: -; abundance: once; j_gene: TRBJ2-1; v_gene: TRBV13; CDR3aa: CASSGTVYNEQFF; CDR3nt: TGTGCCAGCAGCGGGACTGTCTACAATGAGCAGTTCTTC
d_gene: TRBD2; abundance: -; j_gene: TRBJ2-1; v_gene: TRBV5-1; CDR3aa: CASGRTSGGDEQFF; CDR3nt: TGCGCCAGCGGACGGACTAGCGGCGGGGATGAGCAGTTCTTC
d_gene: TRBD2; abundance: -; j_gene: TRBJ2-1; v_gene: TRBV5-1; CDR3aa: CASSGLAVYNEQFF; CDR3nt: TGCGCCAGCAGCGGGCTAGCGGTTTACAATGAGCAGTTCTTC
d_gene: TRBD1; abundance: -; j_gene: TRBJ1-1; v_gene: TRBV7-3; CDR3aa: CASSRTGGSTEAFF; CDR3nt: TGTGCCAGCAGCCGGACAGGAGGAAGCACTGAAGCTTTCTTT
d_gene: TRBD2; abundance: -; j_gene: TRBJ2-4; v_gene: TRBV19; CDR3aa: CASSSTSGGHLTKNIQYF; CDR3nt: TGTGCCAGTAGTTCGACTAGCGGGGGTCATCTAACCAAAAACATTCAGTACTTC
d_gene: -; abundance: -; j_gene: TRBJ1-1; v_gene: TRBV29-1; CDR3aa: CSVERGEHTEAFF; CDR3nt: TGCAGCGTTGAGCGGGGGGAGCACACTGAAGCTTTCTTT
d_gene: TRBD2; abundance: -; j_gene: TRBJ2-3; v_gene: TRBV3-1/TRBV3-2; CDR3aa: CASSQTSGGTDTQYF; CDR3nt: TGTGCCAGCAGCCAGACTAGCGGGGGTACAGATACGCAGTATTTT
d_gene: -; abundance: -; j_gene: TRBJ1-6; v_gene: TRBV2; CDR3aa: CASSVQRASLHF; CDR3nt: TGTGCCAGCAGCGTTCAGAGGGCTTCCCTCCACTTT
d_gene: TRBD1; abundance: -; j_gene: TRBJ1-5; v_gene: TRBV28; CDR3aa: CASTFTAGGQPQHF; CDR3nt: TGTGCCAGCACCTTCACGGCAGGGGGACAGCCCCAGCATTTT
d_gene: -; abundance: -; j_gene: TRBJ1-2; v_gene: TRBV28; CDR3aa: CASRRTAGVDYGYTF; CDR3nt: TGTGCCAGCAGGCGAACCGCGGGGGTAGACTATGGCTACACCTTC
d_gene: TRBD1; abundance: -; j_gene: TRBJ1-4; v_gene: TRBV28; CDR3aa: CASSSRQGSVVFF; CDR3nt: TGTGCCAGCAGTTCCAGACAGGGCTCGGTTGTGTTTTTT
d_gene: -; abundance: -; j_gene: TRBJ2-1; v_gene: TRBV5-1; CDR3aa: CASSLAFYPGAVSYNEQFF; CDR3nt: TGCGCCAGCAGCTTGGCCTTTTACCCAGGGGCGGTATCCTACAATGAGCAGTTCTTC
d_gene: TRBD1; abundance: -; j_gene: TRBJ1-2; v_gene: TRBV6-5; CDR3aa: CASSATGGGGYTF; CDR3nt: TGTGCCAGCAGCGCCACAGGGGGCGGTGGCTACACCTTC
d_gene: -; abundance: -; j_gene: TRBJ1-2; v_gene: TRBV28; CDR3aa: CASSLTPYGYTF; CDR3nt: TGTGCCAGCAGTTTAACACCCTATGGCTACACCTTC
d_gene: -; abundance: -; j_gene: TRBJ1-1; v_gene: TRBV5-1; CDR3aa: CASSLYLNTEAFF; CDR3nt: TGCGCCAGCAGCTTGTATCTGAACACTGAAGCTTTCTTT
d_gene: TRBD2; abundance: once; j_gene: TRBJ2-7; v_gene: TRBV5-1; CDR3aa: CASSLVASGRAYEQYF; CDR3nt: TGCGCCAGCAGCTTGGTGGCTAGCGGGAGGGCGTACGAGCAGTACTTC